This TCR beta chain derives from a study of T cell responses to AZD1222 COVID-19 vaccine. The CDR3 is 15 residues long. Trimming removed 0 bases from V and 7 bases from J; junction bases left unmatched: 3. CDR1 is LNHNV, CDR2 YYDKDF, per germline (reference sequence). Study-level points and caveats: Spike-specific TCR breadth rose after two AZD1222 doses, and depth rose as well.

To note about this clone: What it binds is not known.

The assay was immunoSEQ multiplex PCR, and TCRdb's table has in-frame clones only and misses some. The sample shows over 100,000 clones, roughly four fifths of them seen only once. The sequence was obtained from an adult in good health. The source was peripheral blood, collected on day 0 of AZD1222 vaccination. The rearrangement links TRBV15 to TRBJ1-4; 9 nucleotides align to TRBD1. The CDR3 sequence: CATSREGTGFEKLFF. CDR3 sequence (DNA): TGTGCCACCAGCAGAGAGGGGACAGGGTTTGAAAAACTGTTTTTT.